This T cell receptor (beta chain) was obtained from a study of shared clonotypes between healthy human individuals. Study in general: The cohort had two women and three men, ages 18 to 49.

Assay: immunoSEQ multiplex PCR; the TCRdb copy retains only in-frame clones and omits some. The repertoire has hundreds of thousands of clones, less than 85% of them found once; the top ten carry about 1.8%. Trimming pared 5 bases from V and 3 bases from J, leaving 10 bases between. The germline V gene encodes CDR1 MDHEN and CDR2 SYDVKM. The CDR3 length is 13 residues. This chain connects TRBV28 to TRBJ1-2, with a tentative D call TRBD1 (5 bases). The receptor's source is a woman younger than 45 in good health. Sequencing used memory CD4+ T cells sorted from blood. Subset meaning: CD45RA-negative fraction. CDR3 bases: TGTGCCAGCAGTGGAGGGACGCACTATGGCTACACCTTC. As protein: CASSGGTHYGYTF.